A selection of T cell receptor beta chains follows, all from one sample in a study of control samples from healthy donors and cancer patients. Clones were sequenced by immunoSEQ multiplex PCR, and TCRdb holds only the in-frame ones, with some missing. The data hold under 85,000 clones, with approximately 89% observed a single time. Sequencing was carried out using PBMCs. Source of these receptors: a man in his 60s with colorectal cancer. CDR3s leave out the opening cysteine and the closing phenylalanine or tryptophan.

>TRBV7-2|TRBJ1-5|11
ASSLDRGQPQH
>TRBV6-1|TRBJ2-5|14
ASSEAAGASTETQY
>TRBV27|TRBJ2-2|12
ASSYGGHTGELF
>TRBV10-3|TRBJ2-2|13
AIRPGQGGTGELF
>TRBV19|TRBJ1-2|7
ARDRAFN
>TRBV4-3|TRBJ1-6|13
ASSQDRGAAGPLH
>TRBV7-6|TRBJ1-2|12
ASSLGGGRSGYT
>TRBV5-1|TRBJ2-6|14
ASSLVGSSGANVLT
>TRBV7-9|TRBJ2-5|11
ASSLVAQETQY
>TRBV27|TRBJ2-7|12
ASRNRANPREQY
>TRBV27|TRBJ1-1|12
ASWGSAMVAEAF
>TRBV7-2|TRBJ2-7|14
ASSSQFGQGADEQY
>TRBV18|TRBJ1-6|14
ASLPTHGSEYSPLH
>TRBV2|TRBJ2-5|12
ASSGGASRETQY
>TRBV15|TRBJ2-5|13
ATSRADRERETQY
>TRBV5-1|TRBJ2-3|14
ASSLGFSGRGDTQY
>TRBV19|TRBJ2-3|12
ACSWDPVQGTQY
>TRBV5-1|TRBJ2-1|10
ASSRRLDEQF
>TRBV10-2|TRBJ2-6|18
ASSEEDLIGTGRRANVLT
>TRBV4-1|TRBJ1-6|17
ASSQDPGQAPSYNSPLH
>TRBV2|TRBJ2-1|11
ASSPRPYNEQF
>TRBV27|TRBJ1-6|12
ASSQITYNSPLH
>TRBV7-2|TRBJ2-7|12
ASSLRQGSYEQY
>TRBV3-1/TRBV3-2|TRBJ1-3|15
ASSQDSLTLSGNTIY
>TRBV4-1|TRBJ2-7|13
ASSPVRQDLYEQY
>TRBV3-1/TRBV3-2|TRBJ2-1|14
ASSQEVTSGVNEQF
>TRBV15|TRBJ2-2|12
ATSREREGGELF
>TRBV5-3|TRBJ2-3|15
ARSLPGLAGGQGTQY
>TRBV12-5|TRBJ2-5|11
ASGSLQGSTQY
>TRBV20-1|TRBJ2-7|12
SASSSEGSYEQY
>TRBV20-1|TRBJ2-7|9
SASIVSEQY
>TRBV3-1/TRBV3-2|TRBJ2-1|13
ASSQDGQFYNEQF
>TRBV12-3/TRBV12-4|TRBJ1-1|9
ASSRTTEAF